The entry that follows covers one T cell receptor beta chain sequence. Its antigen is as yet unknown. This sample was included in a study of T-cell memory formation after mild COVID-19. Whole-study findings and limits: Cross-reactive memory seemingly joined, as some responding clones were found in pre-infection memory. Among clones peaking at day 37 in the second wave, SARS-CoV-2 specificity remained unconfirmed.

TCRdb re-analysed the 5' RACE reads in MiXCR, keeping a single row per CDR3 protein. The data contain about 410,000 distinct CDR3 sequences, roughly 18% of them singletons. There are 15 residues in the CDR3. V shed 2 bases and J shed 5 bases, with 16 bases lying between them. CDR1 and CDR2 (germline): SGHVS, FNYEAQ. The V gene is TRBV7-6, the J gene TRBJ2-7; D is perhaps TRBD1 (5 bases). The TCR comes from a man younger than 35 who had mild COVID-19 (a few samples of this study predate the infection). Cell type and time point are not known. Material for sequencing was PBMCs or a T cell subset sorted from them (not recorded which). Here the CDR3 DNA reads TGTGCCAGCAGCTTAAGCGTGCTGGGCAGGGACGAGCAGTACTTC. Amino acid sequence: CASSLSVLGRDEQYF. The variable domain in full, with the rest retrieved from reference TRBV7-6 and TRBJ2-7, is GAGVSQSPRYKVTKRGQDVALRCDPISGHVSLYWYRQALGQGPEFLTYFNYEAQQDKSGLPNDRFSAERPEGSISTLTIQRTEQRDSAMYRCASSLSVLGRDEQYFGPGTRLTVT.